Each of the 26 T cell receptor beta chains below was sequenced from the same sample in a study of blood T cell repertoires in COVID-19. The data were produced by immunoSEQ multiplex PCR, yet TCRdb's version contains in-frame clones alone and is incomplete. The sample yields roughly 190,000 clones, approximately 92% seen once. The specimen sequenced was peripheral blood. The source is a man aged 50 to 59 with acute or convalescent COVID-19.

The chain recombines TRBV5-4 with TRBJ1-1; D is unresolved. V dropped 0 bases and J dropped 11 bases, with 20 bases sitting between them. The CDR3 has 15 residues. CDR1 and CDR2 (germline): SGHNT, YYREEE (reference sequence). CDR3 loop: CASSLVEKSSSRAFF. The CDR3 DNA reads TGTGCCAGCAGCTTGGTCGAAAAGAGTTCCTCGCGGGCTTTCTTT.

J is TRBJ1-6 and V is TRBV6-2 or TRBV6-3, with 8 bases identical to TRBD1. The CDR3 is 13 amino acids. Germline V CDR1 and CDR2: MNHEY, SVGEGT. The trim removed 6 bases at V and 10 bases at J, leaving 5 bases unmatched. In nucleotides, the CDR3 is TGTGCCAGCAGCGGACAGGGAAACTCACCCCTCCACTTT. This encodes CASSGQGNSPLHF.

This chain links TRBV5-4 with TRBJ2-7, with D maybe TRBD1 (5 bases). V lost 4 bases and J lost 6, with 11 bases in between. CDR3 length: 12 amino acids. CDR1 and CDR2 (germline): SGHNT, YYREEE (reference sequence). The DNA for the CDR3 is TGTGCCAGCAGCAACAGGTTCGGCGAGCAGTACGTC. Protein product: CASSNRFGEQYV.

The rearrangement uses TRBV7-2 and TRBJ1-2, with 8 bases aligning to TRBD1. The junction had 11 bases not matched to a gene; V was cut back by 4 bases and J by 13 bases. This CDR3 is built from 13 residues. The germline gives CDR1 SGHTA, CDR2 FQGNSA. Here the CDR3 DNA reads TGTGCCAGCAGCTCCCGGGACAGGTATAAAGTCACCTTC. Amino acid sequence: CASSSRDRYKVTF.

The CDR3 DNA reads as TGTGCCAGCACCTCGGGACTAGCGGGAGCCAATGAGCAGTTCTTC. The encoded protein is CASTSGLAGANEQFF. The J gene is TRBJ2-1, the V gene TRBV6-5, with 14 bases that match TRBD2. This CDR3 has 15 residues. Unmatched junction bases numbered 5, after V lost 7 bases and J lost 6 bases. CDR1 is MNHEY and CDR2 is SVGAGI in the germline V gene.

The V and J genes are TRBV30 and TRBJ1-4; D remains unclear. Trimming removed 2 bases from V and 8 bases from J, with 15 bases in between. Germline-derived CDR1 and CDR2 are GTSNPN and SVGIG (reference sequence). The CDR3 loop spans 14 amino acids. The CDR3 DNA is TGTGCCTGGAGTCCTAGATCACTCGAAGAAAAACTGTTTTTT. Residues: CAWSPRSLEEKLFF. Full variable domain (rest looked up from reference TRBV30 and TRBJ1-4): SQTIHQWPATLVQPVGSPLSLECTVEGTSNPNLYWYRQAAGRGLQLLFYSVGIGQISSEVPQNLSASRPQDRQFILSSKKLLLSDSGFYLCAWSPRSLEEKLFFGSGTQLSVL.

The chain is built from TRBV6-6 and TRBJ2-7, with a weak D call TRBD1 (6 bases). Germline loops: CDR1 MNHNY, CDR2 SVGAGI (reference sequence). The CDR3 has 15 amino acids. Deletions cut 4 bases from V and 0 bases from J, with 13 bases between. The CDR3 loop reads CASSSGHSSSYEQYV. Written as DNA, the CDR3 is TGTGCCAGCAGTTCGGGACATTCAAGCTCCTACGAGCAGTACGTC.

The rearrangement joins TRBV27 to TRBJ2-1, with TRBD2 identical over 9 bases. J lost 7 bases, V lost 5 bases, and 6 bases had no gene match. CDR3 length equals 14 residues. Germline V gives CDR1 MNHEY, CDR2 SMNVEV (reference sequence). The CDR3 spells CASSGREGRNEQFF. The CDR3 bases are TGTGCCAGCAGTGGGCGGGAGGGCCGGAATGAGCAGTTCTTC.

In DNA, the CDR3 is TGCGCCAGCAGCGGGAGGGACAGGGGAACCTATGGCTACACCTTC. It specifies CASSGRDRGTYGYTF. The chain carries TRBV5-1 and TRBJ1-2; 10 bases align to TRBD1. Losses at the gene ends were 4 bases for V and 4 bases for J; bases not matched to a gene: 7. Per germline, CDR1 SGHRS and CDR2 YFSETQ. The CDR3 loop spans 15 amino acids.

This clone was counted between two and nine times. The V and J genes are TRBV12-3 or TRBV12-4 and TRBJ2-1; 13 bases align to TRBD2. Germline trimming cut 10 bases from V and 10 bases from J; bases unmatched to any gene: 7. This CDR3 is 13 amino acids long. The CDR3 DNA is TGTGCCACCAAGGGACTAGCGGGATTGGAGCAGTTCTTC. Protein product: CATKGLAGLEQFF.

The chain uses TRBV12-3 or TRBV12-4 and TRBJ2-5; D perhaps matches TRBD1 (6 bases). Trimming removed 5 bases from V and 7 bases from J, with 14 bases in between. This CDR3 is 13 amino acids long. The CDR3 sequence: CASSTDGGLTQYF. The DNA of the CDR3 is TGTGCCAGCAGTACCGATGGGGGCTTGACCCAGTACTTC.

The chain carries TRBV19 and TRBJ1-1; tentative D call: TRBD1 (6 bases). V lost 5 bases, J lost 11 bases, and 18 bases lay in between. CDR3 length: 13 amino acids. The germline gives CDR1 LNHDA, CDR2 SQIVND (reference sequence). The CDR3, as DNA: TGTGCCAGTAGTTCCGAGAGGGGGAATTGGGCTTTCTTT. Translating gives CASSSERGNWAFF.

The chain recombines TRBV5-6 with TRBJ1-4; TRBD1 is a possible D gene (6 bases). CDR3 length: 16 residues. Germline assignment: CDR1 SGHDT and CDR2 YYEEEE. V lost 1 base and J lost 0, with 10 bases in between. CDR3 nucleotides: TGTGCCAGCAGCTTGCGGACAGCTACAACTAATGAAAAACTGTTTTTT. It is translated as CASSLRTATTNEKLFF.

The chain links TRBV2 to TRBJ1-3; D unresolved. The germline gives CDR1 SNHLY, CDR2 FYNNEI. Trimming stripped 6 bases from V and 6 bases from J, with 9 bases between. The CDR3 runs to 12 residues. CDR3 sequence (DNA): TGTGCCAGCAGCCGGGTGGTAAACACCATATATTTT. Encoded protein: CASSRVVNTIYF. Variable domain in full (rest from reference TRBV2 and TRBJ1-3): EPEVTQTPSHQVTQMGQEVILRCVPISNHLYFYWYRQILGQKVEFLVSFYNNEISEKSEIFDDQFSVERPDGSNFTLKIRSTKLEDSAMYFCASSRVVNTIYFGEGSWLTVV.

This clone appeared a single time. The V and J genes are TRBV5-8 and TRBJ2-1; 16 nucleotides agree with TRBD2. Trimming took 5 bases from V and 11 from J; bases not matched to a gene: 16. The CDR3 consists of 18 residues. Per germline, CDR1 SGHTS and CDR2 YDEGEE. CDR3 bases: TGTGCCAGCAGATACGAATCCGGGACTAGCGGGAGGGGTTCAAAGCAGTTCTTC. Translated, it gives CASRYESGTSGRGSKQFF.

This clone came up a few times. The rearrangement joins TRBV28 to TRBJ1-2; 7 nucleotides match TRBD1. CDR1 and CDR2 from the germline V gene are MDHEN and SYDVKM. The junction had 12 bases not matched to a gene; V was cut back by 4 bases and J by 7 bases. This CDR3 comprises 15 residues. CDR3 sequence reads: CASSSRQGGVSGYTF. CDR3 bases: TGTGCCAGCAGTTCACGACAGGGCGGTGTGAGTGGCTACACCTTC.

This chain connects TRBV3-1 (or the pseudogene TRBV3-2) to TRBJ2-2; a weak D match, TRBD1 (6 bases). V lost 4 bases and J lost 0, with 15 bases in between. Germline CDR1 and CDR2: LGHDT and YNNKEL (reference sequence). This CDR3 comprises 17 residues. This chain's CDR3 is CASSLEYRVPNTGELFF. DNA for the CDR3: TGTGCCAGCAGCCTCGAATACAGGGTTCCGAACACCGGGGAGCTGTTTTTT.

The chain carries TRBV5-1 and TRBJ1-1, with a tentative D call TRBD1 (6 bases). CDR3 length equals 14 residues. Trimming removed 3 bases from V and 1 base from J, with 10 bases in between. CDR1 and CDR2 (germline): SGHRS, YFSETQ. The CDR3 sequence is CASSSDRENTEAFF. CDR3 coding DNA: TGCGCCAGCAGCTCGGACAGAGAGAACACTGAAGCTTTCTTT.

The chain joins TRBV7-9 to TRBJ2-1; 10 bases agree with TRBD2. J was trimmed by 8 bases and V by 5 bases; bases with no gene match: 18. The CDR3 runs 18 residues. Looked up from germline, CDR1 is SEHNR and CDR2 is FQNEAQ (reference sequence). In DNA, the CDR3 is TGTGCCAGCAGCCCCTCACGTTTGGGAGCGGGGGGGAAGGATGAGCAGTTCTTC. Protein sequence: CASSPSRLGAGGKDEQFF.

The rearrangement links TRBV7-3 to TRBJ2-5, with 8 bases matching TRBD2. The CDR3 runs 15 residues. Germline V gene sequence: CDR1 SGHTA, CDR2 FQGTGA. V lost 1 base to trimming and J lost 5 bases; unmatched junction nucleotides: 6. CDR3 in amino acids: CASSLISGTWETQYF. The DNA for the CDR3 is TGTGCCAGCAGCTTAATTAGCGGGACCTGGGAGACCCAGTACTTC.

This clone was seen only once. The gene calls are TRBV18 and TRBJ1-2, with TRBD1 matching 11 bases. V shed 0 bases, J shed 4 bases, and the junction held 4 bases outside the gene matches. The CDR3 runs 16 residues. The germline CDR1 and CDR2 sequences are KGHSH and LQKENI. CDR3 loop: CASSPPGQGAVYGYTF. The CDR3 bases are TGTGCCAGCTCACCACCCGGACAGGGGGCGGTCTATGGCTACACCTTC.

This clone was seen a handful of times. The chain uses TRBV5-1 and TRBJ1-2, with D possibly matching TRBD1 (6 bases). The V gene's germline CDR1 is SGHRS and CDR2 YFSETQ. V shed 4 bases and J shed 4 bases, with 17 bases lying between them. This CDR3 spans 15 amino acids. CDR3 nucleotide sequence: TGCGCCAGCAGCCCTGACAGGCTCTGGGGCTATGGCTACACCTTC. This codes for CASSPDRLWGYGYTF.

The chain carries TRBV29-1 and TRBJ2-3; D is possibly TRBD2 (6 bases). In germline, CDR1 is SQVTM, CDR2 ANQGSEA. V was clipped by 7 bases and J by 1 base, with 15 bases between them. This CDR3 has 14 amino acids. The CDR3 loop reads CSAYRGDGTDTQYF. In DNA form, the CDR3 reads TGCAGCGCTTACCGCGGGGACGGCACAGATACGCAGTATTTT.

A remark on this clone: At one of its ends the junction is not consistent with the germline gene, which may arise from a read error. The V call is TRBV9, the J call TRBJ1-6; a possible D gene is TRBD1 (5 bases). The CDR3 covers 14 residues. Germline CDR1 and CDR2: SGDLS and YYNGEE. The CDR3: CASSETIPRWGQIF. The CDR3 nucleotides read TGTGCCAGCAGCGAAACAATCCCCCGGTGGGGCCAAATCTTT.

The genes are TRBV28 and TRBJ1-5; 9 bases map to TRBD1. The V gene's germline CDR1 is MDHEN and CDR2 SYDVKM. The CDR3 is 16 amino acids. With 2 bases clipped from V and 3 bases from J, the junction kept 5 bases outside the gene matches. This CDR3 reads CASSLRTGVTNQPQHF. CDR3 nucleotides: TGTGCCAGCAGTTTACGGACAGGGGTTACCAATCAGCCCCAGCATTTT.

In its sample, this clone was seen once. The V and J genes are TRBV2 and TRBJ1-2; TRBD1 agrees at 7 bases. The length of the CDR3 is 14 residues. Germline CDR1 and CDR2: SNHLY and FYNNEI. V dropped 7 bases and J dropped 4; count of bases not matched to a gene: 9. The CDR3 loop is CASNPQGSTYGYTF. As DNA, the CDR3 is TGTGCCAGCAACCCACAGGGGTCAACCTATGGCTACACCTTC.